The sequence of this T cell receptor (beta chain) was determined in a study of T cells after yellow fever vaccination. Study as a whole: Low-cell-number fractions were prepared with SMART-Seq v4 Ultra Low Input. Study-wide points: Weaker in magnitude, the secondary response showed a faster peak on day 5 versus 15.

The V gene end was trimmed by 0 bases and the J gene end by 3 bases; junction bases not matched to a gene: 9. The CDR3 runs to 18 residues. Germline assignment: CDR1 SGHDN and CDR2 FVKESK. A 5'RACE template-switching step, the method used to make TCR cDNA, added a universal primer site and UMIs. TCRdb reprocessed the 5' RACE reads with MiXCR, giving one entry per CDR3 protein. Among a few hundred thousand distinct CDR3 sequences listed, around a sixth were seen once. This clonotype was detected many times. The antigen is undetermined. This clonotype was sampled from a man between 18 and 35 years old who received the YFV17D yellow fever vaccine. The V call is TRBV14, the J call TRBJ2-1; 9 bases agree with TRBD2. The sequencing here drew on PBMCs, taken 4 to 5 days after the first yellow fever vaccination. Here the CDR3 DNA reads TGTGCCAGCAGCCAAGAAAGATGGCGGCGGGGGGGCTACAATGAGCAGTTCTTC. It is translated as CASSQERWRRGGYNEQFF.